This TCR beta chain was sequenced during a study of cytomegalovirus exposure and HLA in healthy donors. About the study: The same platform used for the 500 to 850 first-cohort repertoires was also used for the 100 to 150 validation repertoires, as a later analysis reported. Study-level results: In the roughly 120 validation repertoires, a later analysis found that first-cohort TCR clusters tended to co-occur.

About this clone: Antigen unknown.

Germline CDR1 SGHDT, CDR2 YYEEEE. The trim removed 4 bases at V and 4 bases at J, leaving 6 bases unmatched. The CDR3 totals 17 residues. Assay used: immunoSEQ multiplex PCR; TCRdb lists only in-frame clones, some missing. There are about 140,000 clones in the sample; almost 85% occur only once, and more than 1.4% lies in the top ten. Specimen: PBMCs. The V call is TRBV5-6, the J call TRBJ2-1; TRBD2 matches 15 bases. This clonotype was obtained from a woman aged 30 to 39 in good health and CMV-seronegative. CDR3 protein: CASSPGLAGGQYNEQFF. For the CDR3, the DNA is TGTGCCAGCAGCCCGGGACTAGCGGGGGGTCAATACAATGAGCAGTTCTTC.